A single sample is the source of the 6 T cell receptor beta chains below, sequenced in a study of blood T cell repertoires in COVID-19. Clones were read by immunoSEQ multiplex PCR, and TCRdb kept only the in-frame ones, dropping some. Of about 320,000 clones in the sample, roughly 90% were seen once. The sequenced material came from PBMCs or T cells enriched from blood (not recorded which). The receptors stem from a woman aged 18-30 years who had recovered from COVID-19.

The chain couples TRBV19 to TRBJ1-1, with D tentatively TRBD1 (6 bases). Looked up from germline, CDR1 is LNHDA and CDR2 is SQIVND (reference sequence). The CDR3 covers 16 residues. Between the trimmed V and J ends, which lost 4 bases and 0 bases, there was a span of 15 bases. The CDR3 DNA sequence: TGTGCCAGTAGTACAAAATACACAGGGTTGAACACTGAAGCTTTCTTT. Protein sequence: CASSTKYTGLNTEAFF.

The chain recombines TRBV28 with TRBJ1-2; tentative D call: TRBD1 (5 bases). CDR1 MDHEN and CDR2 SYDVKM come from the germline V gene. This CDR3 is 15 amino acids long. The V gene lost 1 base and the J gene lost 4 bases, with 13 bases spanning the gap. The chain's CDR3 is CASSLLWTTSYGYTF. Here the CDR3 DNA reads TGTGCCAGCAGTTTATTATGGACAACCAGCTATGGCTACACCTTC.

The rearrangement uses TRBV11-2 and TRBJ1-2; TRBD1 agrees at 9 bases. The V gene's germline CDR1 is SGHAT and CDR2 FQNNGV. This CDR3 comprises 17 residues. Trimming cost V 5 bases and J 5 bases; bases outside gene matches: 15. CDR3 amino acids: CASSTPRTGALRYGYTF. CDR3 sequence (DNA): TGTGCCAGCAGCACCCCGCGGACAGGGGCCCTTCGGTATGGCTACACCTTC.

V usage is TRBV5-1 and J usage is TRBJ2-3, with TRBD2 identical over 10 bases. CDR3 length: 15 residues. Germline V CDR1 and CDR2: SGHRS, YFSETQ. The J segment lost 4 bases and the V segment lost 4 bases, leaving 6 bases of the junction unmatched. In DNA form, the CDR3 reads TGCGCCAGCAGCGGCCTAGCGGGGGCGCCAGATACGCAGTATTTT. Translating gives CASSGLAGAPDTQYF.

This clone was picked up one time. CDR3 residues: CATRKDRGGNTIYF. In DNA, the CDR3 is TGTGCCACCAGAAAGGACAGGGGTGGAAACACCATATATTTT. The gene calls are TRBV15 and TRBJ1-3, with 9 positions matching TRBD1. CDR1 and CDR2 (germline): LNHNV, YYDKDF (reference sequence). V dropped 6 bases and J dropped 3; count of bases not matched to a gene: 3. The length of the CDR3 is 14 residues.

The rearrangement joins TRBV18 to TRBJ2-5, with a tentative D call TRBD1 (6 bases). V was cut by 3 bases and J by 4 bases, with 9 bases left in between. The CDR3 is made up of 13 amino acids. Germline-derived CDR1 and CDR2 are KGHSH and LQKENI. CDR3 loop: CASSPTGSETQYF. CDR3 sequence (DNA): TGTGCCAGCTCACCGACAGGATCAGAGACCCAGTACTTC.